This TCR beta chain was captured in a study of beta chain features in type 1 diabetes (dated by TCRdb to between 2018 and 2020). For context, the study as a whole: No differences in mean age, gender distribution, total cell number or subset yield were found between patients and healthy donors. A total of 90 million to 140 million sorted cells were examined across all samples, and RNA yield correlated strongly with the number of cells per subset. In the study, recently diagnosed type 1 diabetes patients and matched healthy donors were compared on the TCRB repertoires of their sorted circulating CD4+ T cell subsets. Naive and central memory subsets were obtained from all 30 or so donors, but regulatory and stem cell-like memory subsets were isolated from only 8 patients and roughly eight healthy donors. Beyond this particular receptor, the publication reports: At VDJ recombination sites, patients with type 1 diabetes made fewer insertions and deleted more nucleotides, a pattern implying thymic rearrangement abnormalities. Naive, central memory and regulatory TCRB repertoires appeared more similar among patients than among healthy donors. Because the HLA sub-analyses included only small numbers of individuals, any influence of HLA type on TCRB rearrangement was left unresolved. PCR may preferentially amplify shorter templates, but because patient and control samples were amplified and corrected together, any resulting skew would affect both groups equally. Sequencing cDNA rather than genomic DNA could over-represent highly expressing activated cells, although activation and CD3 levels did not differ between groups. In all four CD4+ subsets, TCRB CDR3 length was moderately but significantly shorter in type 1 diabetes patients.

Each donor gave one peripheral blood draw, averaging around 0.11 L, which was collected into heparinised tubes. A BD FACSAria II and a panel including CD45RO, CCR7, CD25, CD127, CD95 and CD27 were used to sort naive, central memory, regulatory and stem cell-like memory CD4+ T cells. Every sorted population had a purity above 95%. PBMCs were isolated immediately by Lymphoprep density gradient centrifugation and stained directly without culture. To minimize batch effects, samples were stained and sorted in pairs, one healthy donor with one patient per experiment. In the case of this clone: Its antigen remains undetermined. No base quality information exists; no much larger clone differs at one position.

All of the isolated RNA was reverse transcribed with the High Capacity cDNA Reverse Transcription Kit, so expressed TCRB transcripts were sequenced. Naive, central memory and regulatory T cell samples underwent deep immunoSEQ sequencing, averaging about 3.5 million total reads per sample. After sorted cells were lysed in RLT buffer, RNA was extracted with DNase-treated RNeasy Micro or Mini kits, with the choice depending on cell number. To prevent cross-contamination, each cell subset was processed individually, whereas patient and healthy donor samples were processed jointly. The immunoSEQ multiplex PCR was used to amplify TCRB sequences from cDNA, generating 87-bp fragments that spanned the CDR3 region. Sequencing of the amplicons was done on the Illumina HiSeq platform. The authors' analysis ran thus. Synthetic template baselines were used to correct PCR bias computationally, reads within Hamming distance 2 were collapsed, and singletons that could not be merged were discarded. Reads were aligned to IMGT to assign V, D and J genes, CDR3 length, and insertions or deletions at six rearrangement sites. Within each subset, clonotype counts were normalized to sorted cell number, and only after that were true diversity and Gini coefficients computed with the tcR R package. The overlap coefficient, calculated on TCRB nucleotide sequences, was used to quantify repertoire sharing. Out-of-frame TCRB sequences from naive cells were analyzed as a proxy for the pre-selection repertoire. Entries here come from immuneACCESS through TCRdb and include only in-frame sequences with V and J called. Some clones fail to appear in such tables; in the studies checked, an unresolved V gene covers under half of the shortfall, and the cause of the remainder is unknown. V and J calls and clone size are as listed in that table; D and trimming were resolved from the DNA. The sample table shows roughly 240,000 clones, and 12% to 15% are seen once. Clones ranked in the top ten supply around 0.03% of the sample.

The origin of this receptor is a middle-aged woman in good health. The sample taken for sequencing was naive CD4+ T cells from blood. The cell subset or site label on this specimen signifies: true naive CD4+ T cells.

The CDR3 reads CASSYGGGAVDTQYF. DNA sequence: TGTGCCAGCAGTTACGGCGGGGGGGCGGTAGATACGCAGTATTTT. This chain joins TRBV6-5 to TRBJ2-3; the central 9 bases match TRBD2. CDR1 and CDR2 are read off the germline V gene as MNHEY and SVGAGI. Ends trimmed: V by 2 bases, J by 5 bases; bases unmatched to a gene: 5. Taken from cysteine to phenylalanine, the CDR3 has 15 residues. The CDR3 DNA has 45 bases and is translated from base 1.